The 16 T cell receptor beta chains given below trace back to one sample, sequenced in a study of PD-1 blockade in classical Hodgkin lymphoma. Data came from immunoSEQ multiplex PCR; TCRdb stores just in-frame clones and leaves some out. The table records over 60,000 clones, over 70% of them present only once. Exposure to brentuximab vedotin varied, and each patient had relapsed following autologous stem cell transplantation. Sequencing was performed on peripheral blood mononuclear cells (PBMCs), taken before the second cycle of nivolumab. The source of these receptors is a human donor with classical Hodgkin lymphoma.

CDR3 amino acids: CASSESGTAFSNQPQHF. In nucleotides, the CDR3 is TGTGCCAGCAGTGAATCCGGGACAGCCTTTAGCAATCAGCCCCAGCATTTT. This chain connects TRBV25-1 to TRBJ1-5; 7 bases are shared with TRBD1. Looked up from germline, CDR1 is MGHDK and CDR2 is SYGVNS. The V segment lost 1 base and the J segment 0 bases; nucleotides outside the gene matches: 6. The CDR3 consists of 17 residues.

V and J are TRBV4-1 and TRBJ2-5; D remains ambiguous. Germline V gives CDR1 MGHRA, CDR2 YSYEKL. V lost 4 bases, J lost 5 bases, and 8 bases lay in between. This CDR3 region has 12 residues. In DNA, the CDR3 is TGCGCCAGCAGCCCCCTCGGGGAGACCCAGTACTTC. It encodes CASSPLGETQYF.

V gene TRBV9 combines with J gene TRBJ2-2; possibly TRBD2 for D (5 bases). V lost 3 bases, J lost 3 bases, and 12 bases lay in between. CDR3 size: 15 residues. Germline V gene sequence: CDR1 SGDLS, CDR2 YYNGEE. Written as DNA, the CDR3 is TGTGCCAGCAGCGAACGAGGGATGCACACCGGGGAGCTGTTTTTT. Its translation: CASSERGMHTGELFF.

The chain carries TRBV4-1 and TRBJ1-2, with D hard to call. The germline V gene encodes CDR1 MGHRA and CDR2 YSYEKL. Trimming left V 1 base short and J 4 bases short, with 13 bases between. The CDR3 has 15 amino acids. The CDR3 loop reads CASSQGPGEFYGYTF. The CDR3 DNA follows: TGCGCCAGCAGCCAAGGCCCTGGGGAGTTCTATGGCTACACCTTC.

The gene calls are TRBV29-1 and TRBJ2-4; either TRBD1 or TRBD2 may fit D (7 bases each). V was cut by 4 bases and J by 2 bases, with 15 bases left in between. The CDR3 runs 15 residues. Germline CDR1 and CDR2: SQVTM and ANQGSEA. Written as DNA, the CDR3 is TGCAGCGTTGCCCAGGGAGGGGGCACCAAAAACATTCAGTACTTC. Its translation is CSVAQGGGTKNIQYF.

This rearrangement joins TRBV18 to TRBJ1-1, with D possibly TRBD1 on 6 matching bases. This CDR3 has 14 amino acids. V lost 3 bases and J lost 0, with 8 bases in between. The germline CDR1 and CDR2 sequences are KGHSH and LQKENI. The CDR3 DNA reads TGTGCCAGCTCACCTGACAGGCTGAACACTGAAGCTTTCTTT. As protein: CASSPDRLNTEAFF.

CDR3 in DNA: TGTGCCAGCAGTTCGGGGACAGGGCTTGGCGACAACACTGAAGCTTTCTTT. Amino acid sequence: CASSSGTGLGDNTEAFF. This chain links TRBV28 with TRBJ1-1; TRBD1 matches at 9 bases. V lost 4 bases, J lost 2 bases, and 11 bases stayed unmatched. Per germline, CDR1 MDHEN and CDR2 SYDVKM. The CDR3 has 17 amino acids.

CDR3 in amino acids: CARVTANTGELFF. The CDR3 DNA reads TGTGCCAGGGTGACAGCTAACACCGGGGAGCTGTTTTTT. The chain employs TRBV7-3 and TRBJ2-2, with a possible D match to TRBD1 (5 bases). CDR1 and CDR2 from the germline V gene are SGHTA and FQGTGA. Trimming left V 9 bases short and J 2 bases short, with 10 bases between. The CDR3 runs 13 residues.

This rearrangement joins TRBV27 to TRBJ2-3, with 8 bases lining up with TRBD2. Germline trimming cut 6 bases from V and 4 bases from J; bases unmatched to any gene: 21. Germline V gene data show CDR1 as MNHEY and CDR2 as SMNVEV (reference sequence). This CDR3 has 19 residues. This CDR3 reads CASSPWGLAGLGTPDTQYF. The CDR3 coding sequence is TGTGCCAGCAGCCCCTGGGGGCTAGCGGGCCTTGGGACACCAGATACGCAGTATTTT.

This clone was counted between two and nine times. The CDR3: CASSLSTGSYEQYF. The DNA of the CDR3 is TGTGCCAGCAGCTTGAGTACAGGCTCCTACGAGCAGTACTTC. This chain links TRBV11-2 with TRBJ2-7; maybe TRBD1 (5 bases). Germline assignment: CDR1 SGHAT and CDR2 FQNNGV. Trimming pared 3 bases from V and 0 bases from J, leaving 9 bases between. The CDR3 has 14 amino acids.

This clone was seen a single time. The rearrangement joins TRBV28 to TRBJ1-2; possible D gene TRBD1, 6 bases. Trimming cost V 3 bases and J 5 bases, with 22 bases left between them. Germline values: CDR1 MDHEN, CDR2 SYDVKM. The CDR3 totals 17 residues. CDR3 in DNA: TGTGCCAGCAGTTTGGGGGGCCGAGGGGCTGGTACTTATGGCTACACCTTC. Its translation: CASSLGGRGAGTYGYTF.

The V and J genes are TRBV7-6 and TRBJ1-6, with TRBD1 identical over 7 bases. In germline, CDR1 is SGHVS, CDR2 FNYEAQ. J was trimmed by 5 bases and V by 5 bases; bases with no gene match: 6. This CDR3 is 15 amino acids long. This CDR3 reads CASSEMQGDNSPLHF. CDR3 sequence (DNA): TGTGCCAGCAGCGAGATGCAGGGGGATAATTCACCCCTCCACTTT.

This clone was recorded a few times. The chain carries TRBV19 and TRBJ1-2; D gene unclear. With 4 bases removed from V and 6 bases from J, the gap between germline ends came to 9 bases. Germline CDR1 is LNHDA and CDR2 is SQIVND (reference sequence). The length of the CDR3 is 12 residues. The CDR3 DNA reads TGTGCCAGTAGTAAGGAGTTCGATGGCTACACCTTC. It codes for CASSKEFDGYTF.

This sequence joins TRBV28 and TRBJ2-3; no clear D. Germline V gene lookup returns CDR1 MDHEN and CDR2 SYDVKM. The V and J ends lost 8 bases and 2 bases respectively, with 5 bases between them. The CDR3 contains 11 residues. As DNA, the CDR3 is TGTGCCAGCGACGACACAGATACGCAGTATTTT. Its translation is CASDDTDTQYF.

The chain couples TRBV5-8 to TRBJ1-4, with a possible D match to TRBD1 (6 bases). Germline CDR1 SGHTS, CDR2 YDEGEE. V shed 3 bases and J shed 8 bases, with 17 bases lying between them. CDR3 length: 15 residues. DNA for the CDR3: TGTGCCAGCAGCTGGGGGCGGAGGGACATGGAAAAACTGTTTTTT. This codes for CASSWGRRDMEKLFF.

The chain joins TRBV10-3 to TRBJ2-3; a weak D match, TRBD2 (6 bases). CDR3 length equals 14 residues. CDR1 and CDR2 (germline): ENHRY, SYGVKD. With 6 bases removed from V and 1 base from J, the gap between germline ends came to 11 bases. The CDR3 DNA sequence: TGTGCCATCAGCTCCTCTAGCGGCACAGATACGCAGTATTTT. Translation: CAISSSSGTDTQYF.